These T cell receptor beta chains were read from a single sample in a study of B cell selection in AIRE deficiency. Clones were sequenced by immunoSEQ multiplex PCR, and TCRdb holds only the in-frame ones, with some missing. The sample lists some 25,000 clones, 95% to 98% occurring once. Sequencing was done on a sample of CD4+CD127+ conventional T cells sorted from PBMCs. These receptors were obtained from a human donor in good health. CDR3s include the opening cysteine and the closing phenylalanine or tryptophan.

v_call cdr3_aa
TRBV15 CATSGGLYQETQYF
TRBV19 CASNWGESSNQPQHF
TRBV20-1 CSASRNTEAFF
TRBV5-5 CASSSPGQGAETQYF
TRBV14 CASSQNWYTEAFF
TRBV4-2 CASSPISGNYEQYF
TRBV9 CASSLTRKLTGNTIYF
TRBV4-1 CASSQNAGSTYEQYF
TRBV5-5 CASSSGQGGVYGYTF
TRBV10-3 CAISEQGRRETQYF
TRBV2 CASGGDVGYTF
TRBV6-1 CASSGANSYEQYF
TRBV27 CASSIGGGRVVYEQYF
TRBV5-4 CASKGGFSGSKSSYNEQFF
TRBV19 CASRPSGVSGGEQYF